These T cell receptor beta chains were read from a single sample in a study of CD8+CD57+ T cells in acquired aplastic anemia. In TCRdb, the reads were re-called with MiXCR into one record per CDR3 protein. This repertoire shows around 220,000 distinct CDR3 sequences, roughly 45% found once; its top ten account for 15% to 20%. The sample consisted of sorted CD4+, CD8+, or CD8+CD57+ T cells (not recorded which) from PBMCs. These receptors came from a human donor with aplastic anemia. Each CDR3 is given with its conserved first and last residue. Expanded clones get a size class; other rows say once, few or many, or leave the size out.

v_call: TRBV20-1
clone_size: many
j_call: TRBJ1-2
cdr3_aa: CSATGGKSGYTF

v_call: TRBV19
clone_size: many
j_call: TRBJ1-5
cdr3_aa: CASKSGQISNQPQHF

v_call: TRBV2
clone_size: many
j_call: TRBJ1-6
cdr3_aa: CASSPTWLDSPLHF

v_call: TRBV24-1
clone_size: few
j_call: TRBJ1-2
cdr3_aa: CATSDPGSSEGYTF

v_call: TRBV7-2
clone_size: .
j_call: TRBJ2-1
cdr3_aa: CASSRTSGGAAGEQFF

v_call: TRBV12-3/TRBV12-4
clone_size: few
j_call: TRBJ1-3
cdr3_aa: CASSGGSGNTIYF

v_call: TRBV6-5
clone_size: many
j_call: TRBJ2-3
cdr3_aa: CASSYRGQGPISTDTQYF

v_call: TRBV9
clone_size: .
j_call: TRBJ2-5
cdr3_aa: CARDLRLIQETQYF

v_call: TRBV10-3
clone_size: many
j_call: TRBJ1-3
cdr3_aa: CAISESQAPGNTIYF

v_call: TRBV5-1
clone_size: .
j_call: TRBJ2-1
cdr3_aa: CASSLRFGSSYNEQFF

v_call: TRBV24-1
clone_size: .
j_call: TRBJ2-3
cdr3_aa: CATSDLDPPSQYF

v_call: TRBV2
clone_size: .
j_call: TRBJ1-2
cdr3_aa: CASSEGYGENGYTF

v_call: TRBV7-9
clone_size: many
j_call: TRBJ1-3
cdr3_aa: CASSFLRAHPGSSGNTIYF

v_call: TRBV7-4
clone_size: .
j_call: TRBJ1-6
cdr3_aa: CASSRQGVHNSPLHF

v_call: TRBV6-1
clone_size: many
j_call: TRBJ1-5
cdr3_aa: CATGVMSNQPQHF

v_call: TRBV6-5
clone_size: many
j_call: TRBJ1-1
cdr3_aa: CASSYGTGWMNTEAFF

v_call: TRBV10-3
clone_size: once
j_call: TRBJ2-1
cdr3_aa: CAIRGDGLSDSYNEQFF

v_call: TRBV20-1
clone_size: many
j_call: TRBJ1-4
cdr3_aa: CSASRGTEKLFF

v_call: TRBV3-1
clone_size: many
j_call: TRBJ2-7
cdr3_aa: CASSQDRTRGEQYF

v_call: TRBV5-1
clone_size: .
j_call: TRBJ2-5
cdr3_aa: CASSGTSGGQNQETQYF

v_call: TRBV19
clone_size: .
j_call: TRBJ2-4
cdr3_aa: CASTGGQGKIVQNIQYF

v_call: TRBV9
clone_size: many
j_call: TRBJ2-5
cdr3_aa: CASTIGEGGLETQYF

v_call: TRBV20-1
clone_size: .
j_call: TRBJ2-1
cdr3_aa: CSALRPGQGSYNEQFF

v_call: TRBV6-1
clone_size: .
j_call: TRBJ2-5
cdr3_aa: CASSRHYQETQYF

v_call: TRBV19
clone_size: .
j_call: TRBJ2-5
cdr3_aa: CASGPRQGIGTQYF

v_call: TRBV19
clone_size: .
j_call: TRBJ1-6
cdr3_aa: CASSQQGAGSPLHF

v_call: TRBV15
clone_size: .
j_call: TRBJ1-4
cdr3_aa: CATSKDRGRNEKLFF

v_call: TRBV2
clone_size: .
j_call: TRBJ2-1
cdr3_aa: CASSPTGAPNEQFF

v_call: TRBV19
clone_size: .
j_call: TRBJ1-2
cdr3_aa: CASSRGQGAYYGYTF

v_call: TRBV7-3
clone_size: many
j_call: TRBJ1-5
cdr3_aa: CASSLGGPGQPQHF

v_call: TRBV3-1
clone_size: .
j_call: TRBJ2-4
cdr3_aa: CASSQIPSTIQYF

v_call: TRBV24-1
clone_size: .
j_call: TRBJ2-1
cdr3_aa: CATSERGDTMRGQFF

v_call: TRBV30
clone_size: .
j_call: TRBJ2-1
cdr3_aa: CAWSVLYNEQFF

v_call: TRBV7-9
clone_size: many
j_call: TRBJ2-1
cdr3_aa: CASSQQGQGIYNNEQFF

v_call: TRBV2
clone_size: many
j_call: TRBJ2-2
cdr3_aa: CASSEQGANSGELFF

v_call: TRBV2
clone_size: .
j_call: TRBJ2-7
cdr3_aa: CASSEQSGTGPYEQYF

v_call: TRBV6-2/TRBV6-3
clone_size: few
j_call: TRBJ1-5
cdr3_aa: CASSYHRDSNQPQHF

v_call: TRBV6-2/TRBV6-3
clone_size: many
j_call: TRBJ1-1
cdr3_aa: CASSFAGRHTEAFF

v_call: TRBV19
clone_size: many
j_call: TRBJ1-6
cdr3_aa: CASSIRQNNSPLHF

v_call: TRBV7-2
clone_size: .
j_call: TRBJ2-3
cdr3_aa: CASSQAGGVTDTQYF

v_call: TRBV2
clone_size: many
j_call: TRBJ1-1
cdr3_aa: CASRVDRDTEAFF

v_call: TRBV9
clone_size: .
j_call: TRBJ1-6
cdr3_aa: CASSVALGTASPLHF

v_call: TRBV20-1
clone_size: .
j_call: TRBJ2-3
cdr3_aa: CSARGLAGGSTQYF

v_call: TRBV20-1
clone_size: .
j_call: TRBJ2-7
cdr3_aa: CSAAGRATYEQYF

v_call: TRBV15
clone_size: .
j_call: TRBJ2-3
cdr3_aa: CATSRDVADTQYF

v_call: TRBV20-1
clone_size: few
j_call: TRBJ2-7
cdr3_aa: CSARGPREASEQYF

v_call: TRBV7-9
clone_size: few
j_call: TRBJ2-1
cdr3_aa: CASSGTGGYNEQFF

v_call: TRBV29-1
clone_size: once
j_call: TRBJ1-1
cdr3_aa: CSVVMGTGGTFF

v_call: TRBV7-2
clone_size: .
j_call: TRBJ1-2
cdr3_aa: CASSLRADLNYGYTF

v_call: TRBV5-1
clone_size: many
j_call: TRBJ1-1
cdr3_aa: CASSARQGSEAFF